The clone carrying this T cell receptor beta chain occurred many times. Clones were read by immunoSEQ multiplex PCR, and TCRdb kept only the in-frame ones, dropping some. The sample shows some 42,000 clones, no singletons; the ten largest hold 1.3% to 1.5%. The source of the sample is a study of T cell clonality in common variable immunodeficiency. Sequences were obtained from peripheral blood mononuclear cells. The TCR was taken from a person between 18 and 75 years old in good health.

CDR3 protein: CAIAGLAGGLGNEQFF. The DNA read from the CDR3 is TGTGCCATCGCGGGACTAGCGGGAGGGCTCGGCAATGAG. The V and J genes are TRBV2 and TRBJ2-1; 16 bases match TRBD2. The read halts 3 residues ahead of the CDR3 end, with the missing end drawn from the germline J gene. This CDR3 has 16 residues. Germline V lookup: CDR1 SNHLY, CDR2 FYNNEI. The ends lost 10 bases at V and 6 bases at J; junction bases unmatched: 9.